This T cell receptor (beta chain) was captured by sequencing in a study of blood T cell repertoires in COVID-19. Study summary: From T cells, B-cell-depleted T cells, or PBMCs came the material, which was cDNA or gDNA.

Profiling relied on immunoSEQ multiplex PCR, and the TCRdb table lists in-frame clones only, not all of them. Of some 70,000 clones listed, around 86% are singletons. Germline V gene data show CDR1 as SGHAT and CDR2 as FQDESV (reference sequence). V gave up 5 bases and J gave up 2 bases; unmatched junction bases: 9. The CDR3 is 15 residues long. This clone was detected only a few times. This TCR came from a man aged 40-49 years with COVID-19, enrolled during active disease. The sequencing sample was made of peripheral blood. The rearrangement links TRBV11-1 to TRBJ2-7; 7 positions agree with TRBD2. DNA for the CDR3: TGTGCCAGCAGCATTACTAGCGACCCCACCTACGAGCAGTACTTC. Translating gives CASSITSDPTYEQYF.